The 19 T cell receptor beta chains below all came from one sample that was sequenced in a study of tumor-infiltrating lymphocytes in primary liver carcinoma. A primer in the constant region served to generate TCR beta cDNA from approximately 500 ng of total RNA. Sequencing libraries for TCR beta derived from three nested multiplex PCR rounds that used slightly modified ARM-PCR. Use of TRBV1-TRBV30 forward primers with a C-beta reverse primer characterized the first two PCR rounds, which lasted nine to eleven cycles each. TCRdb independently ran MiXCR on the multiplex PCR reads; one entry per CDR3 protein. The sample shows some 20,000 distinct CDR3 sequences, under 85% of them seen only once. Co-extraction of both nucleic acids (RNA and DNA) used about 19-33 mg of unsorted bulk tissue. Sequenced input: liver tumor tissue from sampling region 4. Described subset: tumor region T4, right-lateral pole. These receptors all stem from a woman aged 25 to 39 with primary liver carcinoma and hepatitis B virus infection.

This clonotype was counted ten times or more. The chain links TRBV18 to TRBJ2-3; D is possibly TRBD2 (5 bases). Germline CDR1 and CDR2: KGHSH and LQKENI. Trimming left V 4 bases short and J 2 bases short, with 10 bases between. This CDR3 spans 14 amino acids. Written as DNA, the CDR3 is TGTGCCAGCTCACTCCCCGGGGTCACAGATACGCAGTATTTT. It is translated as CASSLPGVTDTQYF. Combining the CDR3 with reference TRBV18 and TRBJ2-3 gives the whole variable domain NAGVMQNPRHLVRRRGQEARLRCSPMKGHSHVYWYRQLPEEGLKFMVYLQKENIIDESGMPKERFSAEFPKEGPSILRIQQVVRGDSAAYFCASSLPGVTDTQYFGPGTRLTVL.

This clonotype was seen a single time. The gene calls are TRBV28 and TRBJ1-5; 8 bases map to TRBD1. The closer fit of TRBJ2-3 to the DNA end suggests the J call may be wrong. The CDR3 is made up of 12 amino acids. Germline loops: CDR1 MDHEN, CDR2 SYDVKM. The CDR3 DNA follows: TGTGCCAGCAGTGCCCCCGGGACAGGCCAGTATTTT. Residues: CASSAPGTGQYF.

A single count supports this clonotype. Germline and junction disagree at one end, which may indicate a read error. The chain is built from TRBV11-2 and TRBJ2-1, with TRBD1 matching over 8 bases. This CDR3 is 15 amino acids long. Per the germline V gene, CDR1 is SGHAT and CDR2 is FQNNGV. DNA for the CDR3: TGTGCCAGCAGCTATATAGGACAGGGAGGAAATGAGCAGTCCTTC. It is translated as CASSYIGQGGNEQSF.

J is TRBJ2-7 and V is TRBV5-1; a weak D match, TRBD1 (5 bases). The CDR3 loop spans 15 amino acids. Trimming took 5 bases from V and 2 from J, leaving 17 bases between them. From germline, CDR1 is SGHRS and CDR2 YFSETQ. CDR3 region: CASSFSTTDTYEQYF. In DNA form, the CDR3 reads TGCGCCAGCAGTTTTTCGACAACGGACACCTACGAGCAGTACTTC.

Remarks on this clonotype: A much larger clonotype is one base distant, so this may be a read error. The J gene is TRBJ1-5, the V gene TRBV20-1; the D is unclear. The V gene's germline CDR1 is DFQATT and CDR2 SNEGSKA (reference sequence). The length of the CDR3 is 14 residues. V shed 4 bases and J shed 11 bases, with 21 bases lying between them. The CDR3 DNA reads as TGCAGTGCTACAAATAGCGAGAGTTCACAGTCCCAGCATTTT. It specifies CSATNSESSQSQHF.

Regarding this clonotype: At one end, the junction sequence differs from germline, possibly due to a read error. The chain carries TRBV28 and TRBJ1-5; D is unclear. The length of the CDR3 is 14 residues. Looked up from germline, CDR1 is MDHEN and CDR2 is SYDVKM. As DNA, the CDR3 is TGTGCCAGCAACATCTCCTTCGGGTATCAGCCCCAGCACTTT. It specifies CASNISFGYQPQHF.

The chain couples TRBV7-8 to TRBJ2-7; D gene uncertain. This CDR3 has 16 residues. Trimming cost V 5 bases and J 6 bases, with 23 bases left between them. The germline gives CDR1 SGHVS, CDR2 FQNEAQ. The CDR3 here is CASSPSLTGEGFEQYF. The CDR3 region has the DNA TGTGCCAGCAGCCCATCACTAACGGGCGAAGGCTTCGAGCAGTACTTC.

CDR3 sequence reads: CASSYKDNSFYEQYF. The CDR3 DNA is TGTGCCAGCAGCTACAAGGACAACAGCTTCTACGAGCAGTACTTC. V is TRBV6-5 and J is TRBJ2-7; perhaps TRBD1 as D (5 bases). This CDR3 region has 15 residues. Trimming stripped 6 bases from V and 3 bases from J, with 18 bases between. CDR1 MNHEY and CDR2 SVGAGI come from the germline V gene.

The chain carries TRBV5-1 and TRBJ1-2, with D unresolved. The CDR3 has 14 amino acids. Per germline, CDR1 SGHRS and CDR2 YFSETQ. With 1 base removed from V and 0 bases from J, the gap between germline ends came to 7 bases. Here the CDR3 DNA reads TGCGCCAGCAGCTTGAGCCGAGCTAACTATGGCTACACCTTC. As protein: CASSLSRANYGYTF. Variable domain in full (rest from reference TRBV5-1 and TRBJ1-2): KAGVTQTPRYLIKTRGQQVTLSCSPISGHRSVSWYQQTPGQGLQFLFEYFSETQRNKGNFPGRFSGRQFSNSRSEMNVSTLELGDSALYLCASSLSRANYGYTFGSGTRLTVV.

On this clonotype itself: A junction boundary mismatches the germline segment, possibly from a read error. The chain joins TRBV28 to TRBJ2-7; 10 nucleotides match TRBD1. The CDR3 covers 14 residues. The germline CDR1 and CDR2 sequences are MDHEN and SYDVKM. This CDR3 is CATSSTRTGGEQYF. In nucleotides, the CDR3 is TGTGCCACCAGTTCAACCAGGACAGGGGGCGAGCAGTACTTC.

Remarks on this clonotype: Germline is not matched at one junction end, which may reflect a read error. This chain joins TRBV5-1 and TRBJ2-1; D remains unclear. Germline loops: CDR1 SGHRS, CDR2 YFSETQ. This CDR3 contains 16 residues. CDR3 bases: TGCGCCAGCACCCCGCCCCCAGATTATTCCTACAATGGGCAGTTCTTC. Its protein is CASTPPPDYSYNGQFF.

To note about this clonotype: Germline is not matched at one junction end, which may reflect a read error. This chain connects TRBV30 to TRBJ1-2; no definite D call. This CDR3 comprises 13 residues. Looked up from germline, CDR1 is GTSNPN and CDR2 is SVGIG (reference sequence). CDR3 nucleotides: TGTGCTTGGAGTGTGGATTGGGGTAGTGGCTACACCTTC. Protein sequence: CAWSVDWGSGYTF.

This clonotype was counted a few times. The junction does not match germline at one end; this may be a read error. The V call is TRBV11-3, the J call TRBJ2-1; the D gene could be TRBD1 or TRBD2 (7 bases each). The CDR3 is 14 amino acids. In germline, CDR1 is SGHNT, CDR2 YENEEA. CDR3 sequence (DNA): TGTGCCAGCAGCTTAGCCAGGGGGGGAGATGACCAGTTCTTC. Amino acid sequence: CASSLARGGDDQFF.

There are many counts of this clonotype. The chain has TRBV11-3 and TRBJ1-6; D not resolved. The CDR3 extends over 15 amino acids. The V end was cut by 7 bases, the J end by 3 bases, with 13 bases between. Germline assignment: CDR1 SGHNT and CDR2 YENEEA. The CDR3 loop reads CASILKWSYNSPLHF. CDR3 bases: TGTGCCAGCATCCTTAAGTGGAGCTATAATTCACCCCTCCACTTT.

Note on this clonotype: A much larger clonotype is one base distant, so this may be a read error. V is TRBV28 and J is TRBJ2-2; 12 positions agree with TRBD1. CDR1 MDHEN and CDR2 SYDVKM come from the germline V gene. CDR3 length: 16 residues. CDR3 loop: CASSPWDRGLIGEPFF. CDR3 nucleotide sequence: TGTGCCAGCAGTCCGTGGGACAGGGGGCTGATCGGGGAGCCGTTTTTT. The full variable domain, in which reference TRBV28 and TRBJ2-2 provide the parts outside the CDR3, is DVKVTQSSRYLVKRTGEKVFLECVQDMDHENMFWYRQDPGLGLRLIYFSYDVKMKEKGDIPEGYSVSREKKERFSLILESASTNQTSMYLCASSPWDRGLIGEPFFGEGSRLTVL.

About this clonotype: The missing conserved phenylalanine or tryptophan at the end of this CDR3 makes a read error likely. V usage is TRBV12-3 or TRBV12-4 and J usage is TRBJ2-5; TRBD2 aligns across 9 bases. This CDR3 is 19 amino acids long. The CDR3 DNA follows: TGTGCCAGCAGCTTCTTAATGCCGGGACTAGCTGGTGACGGCGAGACTCAGTACTTG. Encoded protein: CASSFLMPGLAGDGETQYL.

In this sample, this clonotype turned up once. The junction departs from the called germline gene at one end, perhaps through a read error. The gene calls are TRBV7-8 and TRBJ2-5; D is unresolved. CDR1 is SGHVS and CDR2 is FQNEAQ in the germline V gene. The CDR3 runs 11 residues. CDR3 in amino acids: CASRGRESQYF. The CDR3 DNA follows: TGTGCCAGCAGAGGACGAGAGAGCCAGTACTTC.

The CDR3 protein is CASSYSTSGSGELFF. CDR3 nucleotide sequence: TGTGCCAGCAGTTACTCGACTAGCGGGAGCGGGGAGCTGTTTTTT. This chain joins TRBV6-5 and TRBJ2-2; 12 bases agree with TRBD2. This CDR3 region has 15 residues. V lost 0 bases to trimming and J lost 7 bases; unmatched junction nucleotides: 0. Germline V CDR1 and CDR2: MNHEY, SVGAGI.

As concerns this clonotype: One end of the junction varies from germline; a read error may be responsible. The chain joins TRBV11-2 to TRBJ2-4; possibly TRBD1 or TRBD2 for D (6 bases each). The CDR3 totals 21 residues. Per germline, CDR1 SGHAT and CDR2 FQNNGV. CDR3: CASSHVGTFTGTSRRQNIQHF. The CDR3, as DNA: TGTGCCAGCAGCCATGTCGGGACATTTACCGGAACTAGCAGGAGACAAAACATTCAGCACTTC.